A single sample is the source of the 30 T cell receptor beta chains below, sequenced in a study of shared clonotypes between healthy human individuals. Generated by immunoSEQ multiplex PCR, the TCRdb table keeps only in-frame clones and is missing some. Of approximately 1.4 million clones listed, roughly 98% are singletons. Sequences were obtained from naive CD4+ T cells sorted from blood. Subset in this sample: CD45RA+ positively selected. Every receptor here comes from a man younger than 45 in good health.

This chain links TRBV28 with TRBJ1-5, with D possibly matching TRBD1 (6 bases). V was trimmed by 7 bases and J by 1 base, leaving 20 bases between them. The CDR3 has 17 amino acids. CDR1 and CDR2 (germline): MDHEN, SYDVKM. This chain's CDR3 is CASTRGGGEGSNQPQHF. CDR3 DNA: TGTGCCAGCACCCGAGGGGGGGGCGAGGGGAGCAATCAGCCCCAGCATTTT.

The rearrangement uses TRBV5-8 and TRBJ2-7; 9 positions agree with TRBD2. V shed 4 bases and J 11 bases; nucleotides not matched to a gene: 16. The CDR3 length is 15 residues. CDR1 is SGHTS and CDR2 is YDEGEE in the germline V gene. This CDR3 is CASSVPGLAGKSEYF. CDR3 bases: TGTGCCAGCAGCGTCCCAGGGCTAGCGGGAAAATCAGAGTACTTC.

The gene calls are TRBV7-3 and TRBJ2-6; 7 bases align to TRBD1. This CDR3 is built from 17 residues. The germline V gene has CDR1 SGHTA and CDR2 FQGTGA. The J segment lost 2 bases and the V segment lost 4 bases, leaving 8 bases of the junction unmatched. The CDR3 loop reads CASSSTTGWPGANVLTF. CDR3 DNA sequence: TGTGCCAGCAGCTCCACGACAGGGTGGCCTGGGGCCAACGTCCTGACTTTC.

The chain links TRBV7-2 to TRBJ2-1; 8 bases map to TRBD2. J was trimmed by 8 bases and V by 5 bases; bases with no gene match: 8. Germline-derived CDR1 and CDR2 are SGHTA and FQGNSA. The CDR3 totals 14 residues. CDR3 region: CASSPGIGGDEQFF. Here the CDR3 DNA reads TGTGCCAGCAGCCCTGGTATCGGGGGGGATGAGCAGTTCTTC.

A word on this clone: This same CDR3 is encoded by further DNA sequences in the sample. The V and J genes are TRBV2 and TRBJ1-2; no definite D call. From germline, CDR1 is SNHLY and CDR2 FYNNEI. V lost 1 base, J lost 5 bases, and 5 bases lay in between. The CDR3 runs to 12 residues. The CDR3 here is CASSEEGYGYTF. In DNA form, the CDR3 reads TGTGCCAGCAGTGAAGAGGGATATGGCTACACCTTC.

Concerning this clone itself: This CDR3 is also generated by other DNA sequences in the sample. This chain uses TRBV5-6 with TRBJ2-7; no clear D gene. The V end lost 2 bases, the J end lost 7 bases, and 10 bases lay between the germline ends. The length of the CDR3 is 12 residues. The germline V gene encodes CDR1 SGHDT and CDR2 YYEEEE. Here the CDR3 reads CASSLLLGEQYF. In DNA form, the CDR3 reads TGTGCCAGCAGCTTACTTTTAGGTGAGCAGTACTTC.

The chain joins TRBV30 to TRBJ1-5, with D perhaps TRBD1 (5 bases). This CDR3 contains 15 residues. In germline, CDR1 is GTSNPN, CDR2 SVGIG (reference sequence). The V end lost 0 bases, the J end lost 7 bases, and 16 bases lay between the germline ends. As DNA, the CDR3 is TGTGCCTGGAGTGTAGGGGCAGGGAGGTACCAGCCCCAGCATTTT. Translating it yields CAWSVGAGRYQPQHF.

The V call is TRBV11-3, the J call TRBJ2-7; 9 bases fit TRBD1. The germline gives CDR1 SGHNT, CDR2 YENEEA. The CDR3 length is 14 residues. With V trimmed by 7 bases and J by 3 bases, 7 bases remained unmatched. The CDR3 is CASNEDRGFYEQYF. CDR3 DNA sequence: TGTGCCAGCAACGAGGACAGGGGATTCTACGAGCAGTACTTC.

The V and J genes are TRBV2 and TRBJ2-1; 11 bases fit TRBD2. Losses at the gene ends were 8 bases for V and 4 bases for J; bases not matched to a gene: 13. Germline V gives CDR1 SNHLY, CDR2 FYNNEI. There are 17 residues in the CDR3. DNA of the CDR3: TGTGCCAGCGCAACTGCTAAACTAGCGGGAGTATACAATGAGCAGTTCTTC. As protein: CASATAKLAGVYNEQFF.

CDR3 in amino acids: CASSPLKVLHDEQFF. CDR3 nucleotides: TGTGCCAGCTCACCACTAAAGGTTCTACACGATGAGCAGTTCTTC. V usage is TRBV18 and J usage is TRBJ2-1; D is undetermined. The V gene lost 1 base and the J gene lost 8 bases, with 15 bases spanning the gap. CDR1 and CDR2 (germline): KGHSH, LQKENI. CDR3 length equals 15 residues.

The rearrangement links TRBV10-1 to TRBJ2-5, with TRBD1 matching 8 bases. Looked up from germline, CDR1 is WNHNN and CDR2 is SYGVQD (reference sequence). V lost 4 bases and J lost 5; bases outside the gene matches: 9. The CDR3 totals 15 residues. The DNA for the CDR3 is TGCGCCAGCAGTGGGACGACAGGGGCTGGTGAGACCCAGTACTTC. It translates to CASSGTTGAGETQYF.

The chain uses TRBV18 and TRBJ2-5; 10 bases align to TRBD1. Germline CDR1 reads KGHSH; CDR2 reads LQKENI. This CDR3 contains 20 residues. With V trimmed by 1 base and J by 1 base, 15 bases remained unmatched. CDR3 nucleotide sequence: TGTGCCAGCTCACCACTAAACTCCGGGACAGGGGTCCTACTCCAAGAGACCCAGTACTTC. Translating gives CASSPLNSGTGVLLQETQYF.

The V gene is TRBV7-2, the J gene TRBJ2-1, with 11 bases identical to TRBD2. V gave up 4 bases and J gave up 5 bases; unmatched junction bases: 7. This CDR3 is built from 16 residues. Germline V gives CDR1 SGHTA, CDR2 FQGNSA. The DNA of the CDR3 is TGTGCCAGCAGCTCGCCTAGCGGGAGGCGGCACAATGAGCAGTTCTTC. It specifies CASSSPSGRRHNEQFF.

This sequence joins TRBV5-1 and TRBJ2-2, with 12 bases aligning to TRBD2. Germline CDR1 is SGHRS and CDR2 is YFSETQ. This CDR3 has 19 amino acids. V was clipped by 3 bases and J by 1 base; unmatched bases: 10. CDR3 nucleotide sequence: TGCGCCAGCAGCTCCCTAACTCTAGCGGGAGGGAAGAACACCGGGGAGCTGTTTTTT. Translating it yields CASSSLTLAGGKNTGELFF.

The chain carries TRBV7-8 and TRBJ2-2; 9 nucleotides agree with TRBD2. The CDR3 is 17 residues long. Per germline, CDR1 SGHVS and CDR2 FQNEAQ. V trimming: 5 bases; J trimming: 6 bases; junction bases outside the gene matches: 13. The CDR3 DNA follows: TGTGCCAGCAGCCCGACAAGCCTAGCGGGAATTTCCGGGGAGCTGTTTTTT. Encoded protein: CASSPTSLAGISGELFF.

The chain is built from TRBV25-1 and TRBJ2-3, with 8 bases lining up with TRBD2. Germline trimming cut 5 bases from V and 5 bases from J; bases unmatched to any gene: 9. The CDR3 loop spans 15 amino acids. Germline V gives CDR1 MGHDK, CDR2 SYGVNS. Here the CDR3 reads CASSRTGTRQDTQYF. The CDR3, as DNA: TGTGCCAGCAGTAGGACTGGGACTAGACAAGATACGCAGTATTTT.

V usage is TRBV28 and J usage is TRBJ1-2, with D hard to call. CDR1 is MDHEN and CDR2 is SYDVKM in the germline V gene. V lost 8 bases and J 8 bases, leaving 15 bases between the germline ends. This CDR3 is 12 amino acids long. The CDR3 nucleotides are TGTGCCAGCCGCCCTTTGGAGGGAGGCTACACCTTC. This gives the protein CASRPLEGGYTF.

V and J are TRBV14 and TRBJ2-1; 7 bases align to TRBD1. The CDR3 runs 15 residues. The V gene's germline CDR1 is SGHDN and CDR2 FVKESK. Trimming cost V 1 base and J 8 bases; bases outside gene matches: 8. CDR3 in DNA: TGTGCCAGCAGCCAAGTTCCCAACAGGGGCTATGAGCAGTTCTTC. It codes for CASSQVPNRGYEQFF.

The V call is TRBV5-6, the J call TRBJ2-1; tentative D call: TRBD2 (5 bases). Trimming pared 4 bases from V and 3 bases from J, leaving 11 bases between. This CDR3 contains 14 residues. Germline CDR1 and CDR2: SGHDT and YYEEEE. The CDR3 region is CASSAAGVYNEQFF. CDR3 in DNA: TGTGCCAGCAGCGCAGCCGGGGTCTACAATGAGCAGTTCTTC.

The chain couples TRBV6-5 to TRBJ2-1; no definite D call. The V and J ends lost 5 bases and 4 bases respectively, with 12 bases between them. The CDR3 runs to 14 residues. The germline CDR1 and CDR2 sequences are MNHEY and SVGAGI. Written as DNA, the CDR3 is TGTGCCAGCAGTCGCGACTCGACATACAATGAGCAGTTCTTC. This translates into CASSRDSTYNEQFF.

The chain joins TRBV5-4 to TRBJ2-2, with 14 bases lining up with TRBD2. Germline V gene sequence: CDR1 SGHNT, CDR2 YYREEE (reference sequence). V dropped 4 bases and J dropped 6; count of bases not matched to a gene: 8. This CDR3 comprises 17 residues. In DNA form, the CDR3 reads TGTGCCAGCAGCCAGGGACTAGCGGGAGTGTCTCCCGGGGAGCTGTTTTTT. This codes for CASSQGLAGVSPGELFF.

This chain connects TRBV18 to TRBJ2-7, with D perhaps matching TRBD1 (5 bases). V was cut by 0 bases and J by 5 bases, with 8 bases left in between. The CDR3 runs to 13 residues. Germline lookup yields CDR1 KGHSH and CDR2 LQKENI. The CDR3 is CASSPPTVDEQYF. The CDR3 DNA sequence: TGTGCCAGCTCACCACCGACAGTCGACGAGCAGTACTTC.

This clone was detected once. This chain links TRBV9 with TRBJ1-3; 7 bases are a match to TRBD1. CDR1 and CDR2 from the germline V gene are SGDLS and YYNGEE. Germline trimming cut 4 bases from V and 9 bases from J; bases unmatched to any gene: 7. This CDR3 comprises 13 residues. The CDR3 DNA reads as TGTGCCAGCAGCCGGGACAGCGGACCCACCATATATTTT. This translates into CASSRDSGPTIYF.

The chain links TRBV14 to TRBJ1-3; D remains ambiguous. The CDR3 is made up of 15 amino acids. Per germline, CDR1 SGHDN and CDR2 FVKESK. V was cut by 4 bases and J by 0 bases, with 10 bases left in between. In DNA form, the CDR3 reads TGTGCCAGCAGCCGGCGGGCAGGCTCTGGAAACACCATATATTTT. It yields the protein CASSRRAGSGNTIYF.

This sequence joins TRBV27 and TRBJ2-6; D remains unclear. The CDR3 loop spans 14 amino acids. The V end was cut by 0 bases, the J end by 4 bases, with 4 bases between. The V gene's germline CDR1 is MNHEY and CDR2 SMNVEV (reference sequence). The DNA for the CDR3 is TGTGCCAGCAGTTTATCGGGGGGGGCCAACGTCCTGACTTTC. Protein: CASSLSGGANVLTF.

The chain has TRBV6-5 and TRBJ1-2; D gene uncertain. The CDR3 totals 14 residues. The ends were cut back, 2 bases at V and 4 bases at J, with 11 bases in the middle. Per germline, CDR1 MNHEY and CDR2 SVGAGI. CDR3 coding DNA: TGTGCCAGCAGTTACAGGGAGGGCAGCTATGGCTACACCTTC. Translation gives CASSYREGSYGYTF.

The gene calls are TRBV2 and TRBJ1-1, with TRBD1 identical over 9 bases. Germline V CDR1 and CDR2: SNHLY, FYNNEI. This CDR3 has 14 amino acids. The junction had 15 bases not matched to a gene; V was cut back by 11 bases and J by 8 bases. CDR3 loop: CAGTRQGEGLEAFF. Here the CDR3 DNA reads TGTGCCGGCACCCGACAGGGGGAAGGTTTGGAAGCTTTCTTT.

The rearrangement links TRBV14 to TRBJ2-1, with a possible D match to TRBD2 (6 bases). With 3 bases removed from V and 3 bases from J, the gap between germline ends came to 15 bases. CDR3 length: 16 amino acids. Germline assignment: CDR1 SGHDN and CDR2 FVKESK. In DNA form, the CDR3 reads TGTGCCAGCAGCCACCTCAGACTAGGGTTCTACAATGAGCAGTTCTTC. It translates to CASSHLRLGFYNEQFF.

V usage is TRBV18 and J usage is TRBJ2-1; D is perhaps TRBD1 or TRBD2 (6 bases each). Between the trimmed V and J ends, which lost 5 bases and 8 bases, there was a span of 7 bases. The germline CDR1 and CDR2 sequences are KGHSH and LQKENI. CDR3 size: 11 residues. The DNA for the CDR3 is TGTGCCAGCTCAAGGGGGGATGAGCAGTTCTTC. It is translated as CASSRGDEQFF.

The chain uses TRBV5-1 and TRBJ2-5; possible D gene TRBD1, 5 bases. The CDR3 totals 14 residues. Between the trimmed V and J ends, which lost 0 bases and 5 bases, there was a span of 11 bases. Per the germline V gene, CDR1 is SGHRS and CDR2 is YFSETQ. Here the CDR3 reads CASSLEGLPETQYF. The CDR3 region has the DNA TGCGCCAGCAGCTTGGAGGGGTTACCGGAGACCCAGTACTTC. Filled out from reference TRBV5-1 and TRBJ2-5, the complete variable domain reads KAGVTQTPRYLIKTRGQQVTLSCSPISGHRSVSWYQQTPGQGLQFLFEYFSETQRNKGNFPGRFSGRQFSNSRSEMNVSTLELGDSALYLCASSLEGLPETQYFGPGTRLLVL.